Below, one T cell receptor (beta chain) is given with its context. This specimen comes from a study of cytomegalovirus exposure and HLA in healthy donors. Per the germline V gene, CDR1 is MNHEY and CDR2 is SVGAGI. Trimming removed 2 bases from V and 6 bases from J; junction bases left unmatched: 3. This CDR3 region has 15 residues. The PCR made use of 60 Vbeta and 13 Jbeta primers. TCRdb keeps only in-frame clones here, not all; method: immunoSEQ multiplex PCR. The sample comprises 130,000 to 150,000 clones, approximately 79% of which are singletons, and roughly 4.5% rests with the top ten. The sequenced material came from PBMCs. This receptor was taken from a man between 18 and 29 years old in good health and CMV-seropositive. V gene TRBV6-5 combines with J gene TRBJ2-2; 10 positions agree with TRBD2. This CDR3 is CASSYRLAGAGELFF. The CDR3 DNA reads TGTGCCAGCAGTTACAGGCTAGCGGGAGCCGGGGAGCTGTTTTTT.